This T cell receptor (beta chain) emerged from a study of T cell responses to AZD1222 COVID-19 vaccine. Study conclusions and caveats: The sample set comprised mostly white British donors with more females, and clonal diversity was possibly underestimated. Sampling that yielded the repertoires occurred only after the peak T cell response. Recipients of AZD1222 seropositive at baseline numbered only 5 or 6.

Comment on this clone: The antigen is not known.

CDR3 size: 15 residues. The V end lost 4 bases, the J end lost 0 bases, and 10 bases lay between the germline ends. Germline CDR1 is SGHRS and CDR2 is YFSETQ. Assay: immunoSEQ multiplex PCR; the TCRdb copy retains only in-frame clones and omits some. The sample contains some 140,000 clones, approximately 85% of which appear only once. Source: peripheral blood, taken 28 days after the second dose of the MenACWY control vaccine. The sequence was obtained from an adult who received the MenACWY meningococcal vaccine as a control. V and J are TRBV5-1 and TRBJ1-4; D possibly corresponds to TRBD1 (6 bases). The CDR3 region is CASSRGGATNEKLFF. The CDR3 DNA reads TGCGCCAGCAGCAGAGGGGGGGCAACTAATGAAAAACTGTTTTTT. The complete variable domain, with remaining parts taken from reference TRBV5-1 and TRBJ1-4, reads KAGVTQTPRYLIKTRGQQVTLSCSPISGHRSVSWYQQTPGQGLQFLFEYFSETQRNKGNFPGRFSGRQFSNSRSEMNVSTLELGDSALYLCASSRGGATNEKLFFGSGTQLSVL.